The 24 T cell receptor beta chains reported below all come from one sample, sequenced in a study of beta chain features in type 1 diabetes. Study findings and constraints: In every one of the four CD4+ subsets, TCRB CDR3s were moderately but significantly shorter in Type 1 diabetes patients.

Reverse transcribing all isolated RNA meant expressed TCRB transcripts were sequenced. The repertoire was sequenced with immunoSEQ multiplex PCR; TCRdb's copy has only in-frame clones and lacks some. The sample carries fewer than 45,000 clones, about 66% recorded once. These TCRs are of unknown antigen specificity. The specimen was Tregs from blood. These receptors were collected from a man aged 25 to 40 with type 1 diabetes. Some clones in this sample may be carry-over from other donors' samples.

The V and J genes are TRBV5-1 and TRBJ1-1; 11 bases line up with TRBD1. Germline CDR1 reads SGHRS; CDR2 reads YFSETQ. CDR3 length: 16 amino acids. V trimming: 2 bases; J trimming: 4 bases; junction bases outside the gene matches: 7. This chain's CDR3 is CASSFGQGALVTEAFF. The CDR3 DNA follows: TGCGCCAGCAGCTTCGGACAGGGGGCTTTGGTCACTGAAGCTTTCTTT.

A single count supports this clone. The rearrangement links TRBV19 to TRBJ1-5, with 8 bases aligning to TRBD1. CDR1 and CDR2 (germline): LNHDA, SQIVND (reference sequence). J lost 2 bases, V lost 1 base, and 7 bases had no gene match. The CDR3 totals 17 residues. The CDR3 DNA reads as TGTGCCAGTAGTATAGGGACAGGGATTCGTGGCAATCAGCCCCAGCATTTT. This codes for CASSIGTGIRGNQPQHF.

Here the CDR3 reads CASSLLQGALLPTEAFF. As DNA, the CDR3 is TGTGCCAGCAGTTTACTCCAGGGGGCCTTACTTCCCACTGAAGCTTTCTTT. The V call is TRBV28, the J call TRBJ1-1, with 8 bases that match TRBD1. The CDR3 is 17 amino acids. Unmatched junction bases numbered 12, after V lost 2 bases and J lost 4 bases. Germline V CDR1 and CDR2: MDHEN, SYDVKM.

The V gene is TRBV9, the J gene TRBJ2-5; tentative D call: TRBD2 (7 bases). The J call is uncertain, as TRBJ2-7 better fits the DNA end. The CDR3 has 15 amino acids. The germline gives CDR1 SGDLS, CDR2 YYNGEE. Here the CDR3 DNA reads TGTGCCAGCAGCGTTCAAGGGGGGGCGAGGAACGAGCAGTACTTC. It translates to CASSVQGGARNEQYF.

The chain combines TRBV21-1 with TRBJ2-1; the table's D call, TRBD2, has no DNA check behind it. TRBV21-1 is tagged as a pseudogene. The CDR3 runs 16 residues. CDR3 in amino acids: CASSKKGTSVYNEQFF. The CDR3 DNA follows: TGTGCCAGCAGCAAAAAGGGGACTAGCGTTTACAATGAGCAGTTCTTC.

The chain uses TRBV11-2 and TRBJ2-7, with D possibly being TRBD2 (6 bases). V was trimmed by 1 base and J by 2 bases, leaving 12 bases between them. This CDR3 is 15 amino acids long. Germline values: CDR1 SGHAT, CDR2 FQNNGV. The CDR3 DNA follows: TGTGCCAGCAGCTTAGTGGAGGGATGGGCCTACGAGCAGTACTTC. Amino acid sequence: CASSLVEGWAYEQYF.

V and J are TRBV7-3 and TRBJ2-6; possible D gene TRBD2, 6 bases. V was trimmed by 5 bases and J by 0 bases, leaving 11 bases between them. Germline lookup yields CDR1 SGHTA and CDR2 FQGTGA. The CDR3 loop spans 16 amino acids. The DNA of the CDR3 is TGTGCCAGCAGCAGGGACGGGGGCTCTGGGGCCAACGTCCTGACTTTC. As protein: CASSRDGGSGANVLTF.

This clone has more than one count but fewer than ten. The chain couples TRBV7-9 to TRBJ2-5, with TRBD1 as a possible D gene (6 bases). Germline V gene lookup returns CDR1 SEHNR and CDR2 FQNEAQ (reference sequence). Trimming removed 5 bases at V and 5 bases at J, with 15 bases between. This CDR3 has 14 amino acids. CDR3 sequence reads: CASSPGTPLETQYF. DNA of the CDR3: TGTGCCAGCAGCCCCGGGACACCCCTGGAGACCCAGTACTTC.

In its sample, this clone was seen a few times. The chain uses TRBV29-1 and TRBJ2-7; TRBD2 might be the D (6 bases). V lost 1 base and J 7 bases, leaving 8 bases between the germline ends. This CDR3 region has 11 residues. Germline lookup yields CDR1 SQVTM and CDR2 ANQGSEA. As DNA, the CDR3 is TGCAGCGTTGAAGGGGCGGGGGAGCAGTACTTC. This codes for CSVEGAGEQYF.

The V gene is TRBV5-1, the J gene TRBJ1-4; D is perhaps TRBD1 (5 bases). CDR3 length equals 14 residues. Trimming left V 0 bases short and J 6 bases short, with 9 bases between. The germline CDR1 and CDR2 sequences are SGHRS and YFSETQ. The CDR3 DNA sequence: TGCGCCAGCAGCTTGGTCACAGGAGATGAAAAACTGTTTTTT. As protein: CASSLVTGDEKLFF.

This clone is a singleton in its sample. The rearrangement joins TRBV5-1 to TRBJ2-5; 8 nucleotides agree with TRBD1. The V segment lost 4 bases and the J segment 1 base; nucleotides outside the gene matches: 3. CDR3 length: 14 amino acids. Germline CDR1 reads SGHRS; CDR2 reads YFSETQ. The CDR3 sequence: CASSRTGGQETQYF. In nucleotides, the CDR3 is TGCGCCAGCAGCCGAACAGGGGGCCAAGAGACCCAGTACTTC.

The V call is TRBV11-2, the J call TRBJ2-7, with a possible D match to TRBD1 (6 bases). V was pared by 0 bases and J by 12 bases, with 12 bases between. This CDR3 has 12 amino acids. Per the germline V gene, CDR1 is SGHAT and CDR2 is FQNNGV. The CDR3 nucleotides read TGTGCCAGCAGCTTAGATCGGACAGTTCTGTACTTC. Amino acid sequence: CASSLDRTVLYF.

This clone came up a few times. The rearrangement joins TRBV15 to TRBJ2-5, with TRBD1 matching 7 bases. The J call may be in error: the DNA end matches TRBJ2-7 better. The CDR3 totals 14 residues. From germline, CDR1 is LNHNV and CDR2 YYDKDF (reference sequence). The CDR3 protein is CATSSLTGSYEQYF. For the CDR3, the DNA is TGTGCCACCAGCAGCCTGACAGGGTCCTACGAGCAGTACTTC.

This clone occurred a few times. This chain connects TRBV7-2 to TRBJ2-1; perhaps TRBD1 as D (5 bases). The CDR3 is 15 amino acids. V lost 2 bases and J lost 5, with 13 bases in between. From germline, CDR1 is SGHTA and CDR2 FQGNSA. CDR3 DNA: TGTGCCAGCAGCTTAAGAGGCCAGGGTCACAATGAGCAGTTCTTC. Amino acids: CASSLRGQGHNEQFF.

The chain joins TRBV7-6 to TRBJ1-1; possible D gene TRBD1, 5 bases. Trimming cost V 4 bases and J 1 base, with 13 bases left between them. The CDR3 sequence is 15 residues long. The germline V gene has CDR1 SGHVS and CDR2 FNYEAQ. DNA for the CDR3: TGTGCCAGCAGCTCGCGCACAGGCTCGAACACTGAAGCTTTCTTT. It codes for CASSSRTGSNTEAFF.

The V call is TRBV28, the J call TRBJ1-5; D is possibly TRBD1 (6 bases). Germline V gives CDR1 MDHEN, CDR2 SYDVKM. The CDR3 is 13 residues long. The V end was cut by 8 bases, the J end by 5 bases, with 13 bases between. CDR3 in DNA: TGTGCCAGCCAGGGGACCGTTTATCAGCCCCAGCATTTT. This gives the protein CASQGTVYQPQHF.

This clone was observed a few times. As DNA, the CDR3 is TGTGCCAGCAAAGGACTCACTATTTTCCAAGAGACCCAGTACTTC. Residues: CASKGLTIFQETQYF. The chain recombines TRBV6-1 with TRBJ2-5, with D possibly being TRBD2 (5 bases). The germline V and J ends were trimmed by 7 bases and 1 base, with 16 bases remaining between them. Germline CDR1 is MNHNS and CDR2 is SASEGT. The CDR3 has 15 amino acids.

The gene calls are TRBV7-2 and TRBJ1-1; no clear D. Germline CDR1 and CDR2: SGHTA and FQGNSA. Deletions cut 2 bases from V and 0 bases from J, with 13 bases between. This CDR3 is built from 16 residues. In nucleotides, the CDR3 is TGTGCCAGCAGCTTAATTACCGGCAGGCTGAACACTGAAGCTTTCTTT. Translating it yields CASSLITGRLNTEAFF.

The chain couples TRBV10-3 to TRBJ1-2, with a weak D call TRBD1 (5 bases). In germline, CDR1 is ENHRY, CDR2 SYGVKD. V was cut by 2 bases and J by 7 bases, with 17 bases left in between. This CDR3 is built from 15 residues. CDR3 region: CAISEPGSVSGGYTF. The CDR3 nucleotides read TGTGCCATCAGTGAGCCAGGGTCGGTTTCGGGTGGCTACACCTTC.

The chain combines TRBV6-6 with TRBJ2-1, with TRBD2 identical over 12 bases. CDR1 is MNHNY and CDR2 is SVGAGI in the germline V gene (reference sequence). CDR3 length: 15 amino acids. V lost 5 bases, J lost 6 bases, and 5 bases stayed unmatched. The CDR3 sequence is CASSTTSGGRNEQFF. CDR3 nucleotide sequence: TGTGCCAGCAGTACGACTAGCGGGGGACGCAATGAGCAGTTCTTC.

V is TRBV19 and J is TRBJ1-2, with D tentatively TRBD1 (5 bases). Germline V gives CDR1 LNHDA, CDR2 SQIVND (reference sequence). There are 16 residues in the CDR3. V dropped 5 bases and J dropped 2 bases, with 18 bases sitting between them. The CDR3 region is CASSPIVGRANYGYTF. Here the CDR3 DNA reads TGTGCCAGTAGTCCAATCGTCGGCAGGGCGAACTATGGCTACACCTTC.

The rearrangement uses TRBV18 and TRBJ2-1; D gene unclear. The V and J ends lost 0 bases and 3 bases respectively, with 12 bases between them. Germline CDR1 and CDR2: KGHSH and LQKENI. The CDR3 consists of 16 residues. The DNA for the CDR3 is TGTGCCAGCTCACCACCGTCTCAGGCCAGCTACAATGAGCAGTTCTTC. This encodes CASSPPSQASYNEQFF.

This clone was detected a few times. This chain uses TRBV29-1 with TRBJ2-5; 7 bases map to TRBD2. Germline-derived CDR1 and CDR2 are SQVTM and ANQGSEA. There are 13 residues in the CDR3. V shed 6 bases, J shed 5 bases, and the junction held 9 bases outside the gene matches. The DNA for the CDR3 is TGCAGCGTCCCCAGCGGGACTATTGAGACCCAGTACTTC. Its translation: CSVPSGTIETQYF. The whole variable domain, filled in from reference TRBV29-1 and TRBJ2-5, reads SAVISQKPSRDICQRGTSLTIQCQVDSQVTMMFWYRQQPGQSLTLIATANQGSEATYESGFVIDKFPISRPNLTFSTLTVSNMSPEDSSIYLCSVPSGTIETQYFGPGTRLLVL.

CDR3 residues: CAISERQVGANVLTF. The CDR3 DNA follows: TGTGCCATCTCAGAACGGCAGGTGGGGGCCAACGTCCTGACTTTC. The rearrangement uses TRBV11-2 and TRBJ2-6; D not resolved. Germline CDR1 SGHAT, CDR2 FQNNGV. The V end was cut by 10 bases, the J end by 4 bases, with 17 bases between. CDR3 length equals 15 residues.